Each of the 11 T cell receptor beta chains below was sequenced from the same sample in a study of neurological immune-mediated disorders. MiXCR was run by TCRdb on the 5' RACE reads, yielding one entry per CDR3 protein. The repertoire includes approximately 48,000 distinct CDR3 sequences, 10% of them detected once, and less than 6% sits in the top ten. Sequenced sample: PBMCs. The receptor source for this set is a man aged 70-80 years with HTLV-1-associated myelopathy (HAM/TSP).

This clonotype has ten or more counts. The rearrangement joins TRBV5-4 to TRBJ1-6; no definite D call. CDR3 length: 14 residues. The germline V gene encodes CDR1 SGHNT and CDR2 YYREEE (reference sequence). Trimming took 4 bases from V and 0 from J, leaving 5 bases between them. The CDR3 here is CASSLSSYNSPLHF. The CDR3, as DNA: TGTGCCAGCAGCCTGAGCTCCTATAATTCACCCCTCCACTTT.

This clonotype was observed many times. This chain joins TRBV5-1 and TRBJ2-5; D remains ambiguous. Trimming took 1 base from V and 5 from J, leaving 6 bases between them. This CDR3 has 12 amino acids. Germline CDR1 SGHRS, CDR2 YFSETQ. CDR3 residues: CASSLTGETQYF. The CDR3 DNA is TGCGCCAGCAGCTTGACTGGTGAGACCCAGTACTTC.

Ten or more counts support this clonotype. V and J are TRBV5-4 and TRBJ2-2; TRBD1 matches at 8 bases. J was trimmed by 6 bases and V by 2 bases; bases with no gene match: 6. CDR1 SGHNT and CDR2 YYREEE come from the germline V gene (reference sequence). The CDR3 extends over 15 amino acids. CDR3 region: CASSFGGQAAGELFF. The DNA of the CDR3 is TGTGCCAGCAGCTTTGGGGGACAGGCGGCCGGGGAGCTGTTTTTT.

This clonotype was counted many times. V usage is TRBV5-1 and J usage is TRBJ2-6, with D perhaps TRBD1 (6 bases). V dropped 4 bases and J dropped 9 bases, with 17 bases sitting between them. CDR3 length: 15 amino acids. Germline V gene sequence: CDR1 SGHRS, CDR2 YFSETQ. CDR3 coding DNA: TGCGCCAGCAGCAGATTAGGGACACGCGGCAACGTCCTGACTTTC. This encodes CASSRLGTRGNVLTF.

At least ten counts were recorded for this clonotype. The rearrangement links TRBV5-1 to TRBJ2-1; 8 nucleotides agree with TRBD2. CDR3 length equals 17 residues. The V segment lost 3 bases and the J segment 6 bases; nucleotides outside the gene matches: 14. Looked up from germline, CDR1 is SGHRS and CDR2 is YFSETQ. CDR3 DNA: TGCGCCAGCAGCTCAACAGTAACTAGCGGAAGCCGCAATGAGCAGTTCTTC. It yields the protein CASSSTVTSGSRNEQFF.

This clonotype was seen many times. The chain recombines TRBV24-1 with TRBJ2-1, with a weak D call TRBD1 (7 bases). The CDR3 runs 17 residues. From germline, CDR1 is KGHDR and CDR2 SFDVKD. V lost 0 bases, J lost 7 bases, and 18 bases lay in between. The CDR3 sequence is CATSDLAGQWSKNEQFF. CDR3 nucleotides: TGTGCCACCAGTGATTTGGCGGGACAGTGGAGTAAAAATGAGCAGTTCTTC.

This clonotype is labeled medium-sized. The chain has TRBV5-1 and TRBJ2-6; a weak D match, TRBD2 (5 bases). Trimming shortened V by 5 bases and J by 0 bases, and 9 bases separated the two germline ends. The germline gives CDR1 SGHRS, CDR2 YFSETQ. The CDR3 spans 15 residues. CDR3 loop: CASRGEDSGANVLTF. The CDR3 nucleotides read TGCGCCAGCAGGGGAGAAGACTCTGGGGCCAACGTCCTGACTTTC.

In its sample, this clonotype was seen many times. CDR3 sequence reads: CASSEGPFSNQPQHF. In nucleotides, the CDR3 is TGCGCCAGCAGCGAGGGACCCTTTAGCAATCAGCCCCAGCATTTT. The chain combines TRBV5-1 with TRBJ1-5; D might be TRBD1 (5 bases). CDR1 SGHRS and CDR2 YFSETQ come from the germline V gene. The CDR3 covers 15 residues. The germline V and J ends were trimmed by 4 bases and 0 bases, with 11 bases remaining between them.

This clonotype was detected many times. This CDR3 reads CASSSIGQGEIFNQPQHF. The CDR3 nucleotides are TGTGCCAGCAGTTCGATCGGACAGGGCGAGATATTCAATCAGCCCCAGCATTTT. The gene calls are TRBV28 and TRBJ1-5, with 8 bases aligning to TRBD1. Germline-derived CDR1 and CDR2 are MDHEN and SYDVKM. With V trimmed by 4 bases and J by 3 bases, 14 bases remained unmatched. This CDR3 is 18 amino acids long.

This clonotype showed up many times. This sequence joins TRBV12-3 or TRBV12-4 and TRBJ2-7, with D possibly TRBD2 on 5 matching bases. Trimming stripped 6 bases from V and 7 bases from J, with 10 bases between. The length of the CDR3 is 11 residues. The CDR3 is CASRLRGEQYF. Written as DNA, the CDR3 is TGTGCCAGCAGGCTTCGCGGGGAGCAGTACTTC.

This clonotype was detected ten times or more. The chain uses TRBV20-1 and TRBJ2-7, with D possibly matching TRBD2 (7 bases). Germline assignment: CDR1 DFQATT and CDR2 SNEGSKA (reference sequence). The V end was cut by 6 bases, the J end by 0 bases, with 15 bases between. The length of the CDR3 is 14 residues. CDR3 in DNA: TGCAGTGCCCTCCGCGGGGGCCTCTCCTACGAGCAGTACTTC. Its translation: CSALRGGLSYEQYF.